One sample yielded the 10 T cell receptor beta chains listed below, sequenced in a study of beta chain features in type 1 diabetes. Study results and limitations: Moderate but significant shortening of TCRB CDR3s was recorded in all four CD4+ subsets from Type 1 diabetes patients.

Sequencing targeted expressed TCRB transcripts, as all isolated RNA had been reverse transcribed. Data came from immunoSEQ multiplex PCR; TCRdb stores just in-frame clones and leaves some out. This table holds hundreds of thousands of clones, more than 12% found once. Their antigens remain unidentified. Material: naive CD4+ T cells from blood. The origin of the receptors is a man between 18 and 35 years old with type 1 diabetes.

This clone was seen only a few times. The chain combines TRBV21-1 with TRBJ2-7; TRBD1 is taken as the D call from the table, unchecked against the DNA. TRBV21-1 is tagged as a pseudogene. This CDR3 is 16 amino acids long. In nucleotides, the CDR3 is TGTGCCAGCAGCATTACCCTTGACAGGGGTGTTGGGAAGCAGTACTTC. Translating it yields CASSITLDRGVGKQYF.

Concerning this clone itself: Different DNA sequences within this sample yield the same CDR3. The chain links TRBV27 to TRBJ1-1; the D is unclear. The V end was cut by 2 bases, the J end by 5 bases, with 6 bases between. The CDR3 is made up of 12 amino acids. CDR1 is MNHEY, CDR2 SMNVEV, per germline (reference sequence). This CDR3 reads CASSLEGTEAFF. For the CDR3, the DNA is TGTGCCAGCAGTTTAGAGGGAACTGAAGCTTTCTTT.

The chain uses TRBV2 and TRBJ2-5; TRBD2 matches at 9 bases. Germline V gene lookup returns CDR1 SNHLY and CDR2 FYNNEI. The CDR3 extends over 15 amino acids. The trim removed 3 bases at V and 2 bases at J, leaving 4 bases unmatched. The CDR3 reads CASSDSGSAQETQYF. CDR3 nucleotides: TGTGCCAGCAGTGATAGCGGGAGCGCTCAAGAGACCCAGTACTTC.

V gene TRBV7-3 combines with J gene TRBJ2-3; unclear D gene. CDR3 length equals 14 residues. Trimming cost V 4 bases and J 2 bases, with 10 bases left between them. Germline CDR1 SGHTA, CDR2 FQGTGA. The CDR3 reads CASSSRSLTDTQYF. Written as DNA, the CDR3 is TGTGCCAGCAGCTCCCGGAGCCTCACAGATACGCAGTATTTT.

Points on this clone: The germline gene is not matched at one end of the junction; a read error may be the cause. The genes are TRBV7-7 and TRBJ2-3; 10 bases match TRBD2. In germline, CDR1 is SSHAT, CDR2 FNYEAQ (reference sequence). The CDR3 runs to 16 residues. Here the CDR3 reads CASSLGLAGGTDTQYF. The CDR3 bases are TGTGCTAGCAGCTTAGGGCTAGCGGGAGGCACAGATACGCAGTATTTT.

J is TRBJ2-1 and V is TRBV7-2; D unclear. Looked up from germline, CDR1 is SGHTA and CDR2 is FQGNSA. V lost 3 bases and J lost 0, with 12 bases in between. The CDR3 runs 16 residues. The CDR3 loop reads CASSFVASSSYNEQFF. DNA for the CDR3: TGTGCCAGCAGCTTCGTGGCCTCGAGCTCCTACAATGAGCAGTTCTTC.

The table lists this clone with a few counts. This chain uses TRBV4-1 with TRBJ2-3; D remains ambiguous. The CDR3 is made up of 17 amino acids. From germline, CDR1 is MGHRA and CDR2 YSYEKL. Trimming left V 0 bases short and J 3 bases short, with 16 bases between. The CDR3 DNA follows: TGCGCCAGCAGCCAAGATATTGCGCAGGTCGGGACAGATACGCAGTATTTT. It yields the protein CASSQDIAQVGTDTQYF.

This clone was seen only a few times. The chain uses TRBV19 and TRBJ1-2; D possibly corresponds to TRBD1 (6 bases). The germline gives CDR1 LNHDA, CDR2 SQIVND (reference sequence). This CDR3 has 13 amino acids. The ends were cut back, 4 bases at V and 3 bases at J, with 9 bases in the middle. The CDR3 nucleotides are TGTGCCAGTAGTAGCAGGGGCGACTATGGCTACACCTTC. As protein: CASSSRGDYGYTF.

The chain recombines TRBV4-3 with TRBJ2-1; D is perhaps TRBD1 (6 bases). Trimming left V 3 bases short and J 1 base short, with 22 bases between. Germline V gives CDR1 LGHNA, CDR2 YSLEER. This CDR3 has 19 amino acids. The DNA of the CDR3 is TGCGCCAGCAGCCATCGATACCTAGGACAGACCCGGTCCTACAATGAGCAGTTCTTC. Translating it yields CASSHRYLGQTRSYNEQFF.

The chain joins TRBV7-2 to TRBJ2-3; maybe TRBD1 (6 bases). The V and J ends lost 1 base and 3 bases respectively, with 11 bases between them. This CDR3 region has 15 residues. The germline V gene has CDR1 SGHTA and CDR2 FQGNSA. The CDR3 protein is CASSLGRGGTDTQYF. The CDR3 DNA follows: TGTGCCAGCAGCTTAGGCAGGGGCGGAACAGATACGCAGTATTTT.